These 29 T cell receptor beta chains were all obtained from the same sample, sequenced in a study of shared clonotypes between healthy human individuals. Data came from immunoSEQ multiplex PCR; TCRdb stores just in-frame clones and leaves some out. This repertoire shows about 1.5 million clones, 95% to 99% found once; its top ten account for approximately 0.45%. The source material was naive CD4+ T cells sorted from blood. The subset: CD45RA+ positively selected. Source of these receptors: a man aged 25 to 40 in good health.

This chain's CDR3 is CASSLAWDQPQHF. The CDR3 coding sequence is TGCGCCAGCAGCTTGGCCTGGGATCAGCCCCAGCATTTT. This chain links TRBV5-1 with TRBJ1-5; D unresolved. This CDR3 spans 13 amino acids. V was trimmed by 0 bases and J by 5 bases, leaving 6 bases between them. Germline-derived CDR1 and CDR2 are SGHRS and YFSETQ.

This chain joins TRBV11-2 and TRBJ2-5, with a weak D call TRBD1 (7 bases). Germline CDR1 and CDR2: SGHAT and FQNNGV. The CDR3 totals 15 residues. Deletions cut 3 bases from V and 7 bases from J, with 18 bases between. DNA for the CDR3: TGTGCCAGCAGCTTCTATGGACAGGAGGGTTCGACCCAGTACTTC. Protein sequence: CASSFYGQEGSTQYF.

The chain employs TRBV6-5 and TRBJ2-1, with 10 bases matching TRBD2. With V trimmed by 8 bases and J by 6 bases, 10 bases remained unmatched. Looked up from germline, CDR1 is MNHEY and CDR2 is SVGAGI. This CDR3 has 15 residues. DNA for the CDR3: TGTGCCAGCGGAGCACTAGCGGGAAGAAGCAATGAGCAGTTCTTC. Translation gives CASGALAGRSNEQFF.

The chain combines TRBV6-5 with TRBJ1-1, with D unclear. V lost 0 bases to trimming and J lost 1 base, with 12 bases between them. The CDR3 has 16 residues. Germline CDR1 MNHEY, CDR2 SVGAGI. DNA of the CDR3: TGTGCCAGCAGTTACTCGAGAGTAGGGAGGAACACTGAAGCTTTCTTT. Translation gives CASSYSRVGRNTEAFF.

The chain employs TRBV9 and TRBJ2-3; the match to TRBD2 covers 14 bases. V shed 3 bases, J shed 6 bases, and the junction held 3 bases outside the gene matches. This CDR3 contains 15 residues. The germline gives CDR1 SGDLS, CDR2 YYNGEE. As DNA, the CDR3 is TGTGCCAGCAGCGCGGGACTAGCGGGAGTGGATACGCAGTATTTT. Residues: CASSAGLAGVDTQYF.

The chain uses TRBV5-4 and TRBJ2-7; 15 positions match TRBD2. After removal of 4 bases from V and 5 bases from J, the junction contained 7 bases not matched to a gene. Germline lookup yields CDR1 SGHNT and CDR2 YYREEE (reference sequence). CDR3 length: 16 amino acids. CDR3 coding DNA: TGTGCCAGCAGCCCAGGACTAGCGGGAGGGGTCCACGAGCAGTACTTC. Residues: CASSPGLAGGVHEQYF.

The chain employs TRBV19 and TRBJ2-3; 7 bases are shared with TRBD1. J gave up 6 bases and V 7 bases, and 13 bases lay outside the gene matches. The CDR3 runs to 15 residues. Germline CDR1 is LNHDA and CDR2 is SQIVND (reference sequence). The CDR3 loop reads CASTDDRVARDTQYF. As DNA, the CDR3 is TGTGCCAGTACCGACGACAGGGTGGCGAGGGATACGCAGTATTTT.

This clone has only one observation. The CDR3: CASSPLGGRRTDTQYF. The DNA for the CDR3 is TGTGCCAGCTCACCCCTGGGGGGGCGGAGAACAGATACGCAGTATTTT. The chain couples TRBV18 to TRBJ2-3, with a tentative D call TRBD2 (7 bases). This CDR3 is built from 16 residues. Trimming removed 3 bases from V and 3 bases from J, with 16 bases in between. From germline, CDR1 is KGHSH and CDR2 LQKENI.

This clone was observed a single time. CDR3 in amino acids: CASRRGLNEKLFF. The CDR3 nucleotides are TGTGCCAGCAGGAGGGGGCTTAATGAAAAACTGTTTTTT. The rearrangement joins TRBV6-1 to TRBJ1-4, with 7 nucleotides matching TRBD1. The CDR3 consists of 13 residues. The V segment lost 6 bases and the J segment 4 bases; nucleotides outside the gene matches: 2. Germline values: CDR1 MNHNS, CDR2 SASEGT.

V and J are TRBV5-6 and TRBJ2-3; 7 positions match TRBD1. CDR3 length: 15 amino acids. With V trimmed by 4 bases and J by 0 bases, 5 bases remained unmatched. In germline, CDR1 is SGHDT, CDR2 YYEEEE. The CDR3 is CASSRNRGSTDTQYF. CDR3 nucleotides: TGTGCCAGCAGCAGAAACAGGGGTAGCACAGATACGCAGTATTTT.

This CDR3 is CASSTGVHEQYF. The CDR3 DNA is TGTGCCAGCAGCACAGGGGTTCACGAGCAGTACTTC. This chain joins TRBV28 and TRBJ2-7, with 7 positions matching TRBD1. The germline CDR1 and CDR2 sequences are MDHEN and SYDVKM. V gave up 6 bases and J gave up 5 bases; unmatched junction bases: 4. The CDR3 covers 12 residues.

The chain employs TRBV9 and TRBJ2-7; 10 bases are shared with TRBD1. Germline CDR1 SGDLS, CDR2 YYNGEE. The CDR3 loop spans 14 amino acids. J was trimmed by 3 bases and V by 4 bases; bases with no gene match: 4. CDR3 loop: CASSTGQGNYEQYF. Written as DNA, the CDR3 is TGTGCCAGCAGCACGGGACAGGGGAACTACGAGCAGTACTTC. Full variable domain (missing parts from reference TRBV9 and TRBJ2-7): DSGVTQTPKHLITATGQRVTLRCSPRSGDLSVYWYQQSLDQGLQFLIQYYNGEERAKGNILERFSAQQFPDLHSELNLSSLELGDSALYFCASSTGQGNYEQYFGPGTRLTVT.

The V gene is TRBV5-1, the J gene TRBJ1-1, with D possibly TRBD1 on 5 matching bases. Deletions cut 4 bases from V and 3 bases from J, with 16 bases between. Germline V gene data show CDR1 as SGHRS and CDR2 as YFSETQ. CDR3 length: 15 residues. The CDR3: CASSPQTVGDTEAFF. CDR3 sequence (DNA): TGCGCCAGCAGCCCTCAGACAGTGGGGGACACTGAAGCTTTCTTT.

CDR3 region: CASSLSEPSTDTQYF. The CDR3 region has the DNA TGTGCCAGCAGCTTGTCGGAACCCTCAACAGATACGCAGTATTTT. V and J are TRBV7-2 and TRBJ2-3, with unresolved D. The V gene's germline CDR1 is SGHTA and CDR2 FQGNSA. The CDR3 runs to 15 residues. V was clipped by 3 bases and J by 3 bases, with 13 bases between them.

V usage is TRBV5-1 and J usage is TRBJ1-2, with D possibly being TRBD1 (5 bases). The CDR3 extends over 15 amino acids. Per the germline V gene, CDR1 is SGHRS and CDR2 is YFSETQ. With 0 bases removed from V and 2 bases from J, the gap between germline ends came to 11 bases. CDR3 sequence: CASSLAPTGNYGYTF. The CDR3 DNA sequence: TGCGCCAGCAGCTTGGCCCCAACAGGCAACTATGGCTACACCTTC. The full variable domain, rest sourced from reference TRBV5-1 and TRBJ1-2, is KAGVTQTPRYLIKTRGQQVTLSCSPISGHRSVSWYQQTPGQGLQFLFEYFSETQRNKGNFPGRFSGRQFSNSRSEMNVSTLELGDSALYLCASSLAPTGNYGYTFGSGTRLTVV.

V gene TRBV19 combines with J gene TRBJ1-2, with 7 bases aligning to TRBD1. V lost 4 bases to trimming and J lost 4 bases; unmatched junction nucleotides: 9. This CDR3 contains 15 residues. Germline CDR1 and CDR2: LNHDA and SQIVND (reference sequence). As DNA, the CDR3 is TGTGCCAGTAGTAGCCGGGACAGACTAGTCTATGGCTACACCTTC. Protein: CASSSRDRLVYGYTF.

This clone was seen only once. The V and J genes are TRBV6-1 and TRBJ2-2; D not certain. Germline CDR1 and CDR2: MNHNS and SASEGT. V was trimmed by 6 bases and J by 3 bases, leaving 11 bases between them. The CDR3 extends over 14 amino acids. Written as DNA, the CDR3 is TGTGCCAGCAGCCTTCCTAGAGACACCGGGGAGCTGTTTTTT. Translated: CASSLPRDTGELFF.

V gene TRBV5-1 combines with J gene TRBJ1-2; TRBD1 is a possible D gene (5 bases). Germline V gene sequence: CDR1 SGHRS, CDR2 YFSETQ. This CDR3 is 15 amino acids long. V lost 1 base to trimming and J lost 0 bases, with 10 bases between them. The CDR3 region is CASSLSGASNYGYTF. The CDR3 DNA is TGCGCCAGCAGCTTGAGCGGGGCTTCTAACTATGGCTACACCTTC.

V is TRBV7-9 and J is TRBJ2-7, with TRBD2 matching over 11 bases. The germline CDR1 and CDR2 sequences are SEHNR and FQNEAQ (reference sequence). The J segment lost 6 bases and the V segment lost 5 bases, leaving 6 bases of the junction unmatched. CDR3 size: 14 residues. CDR3 nucleotide sequence: TGTGCCAGCAGCGTACTAGCGGGAGTAGCCGAGCAGTACTTC. Protein product: CASSVLAGVAEQYF.

This chain links TRBV5-1 with TRBJ1-4, with D tentatively TRBD1 (6 bases). Germline CDR1 SGHRS, CDR2 YFSETQ. Trimming left V 5 bases short and J 10 bases short, with 18 bases between. This CDR3 comprises 14 residues. This CDR3 is CASRDIQGVGKLFF. The CDR3 DNA follows: TGCGCCAGCAGGGATATACAGGGAGTCGGAAAACTGTTTTTT.

Points on this clone: At the DNA level, this CDR3 is encoded by other sequences in the same sample as well. The chain employs TRBV18 and TRBJ2-1, with 7 bases fitting TRBD2. Losses at the gene ends were 6 bases for V and 8 bases for J; bases not matched to a gene: 7. CDR1 and CDR2 from the germline V gene are KGHSH and LQKENI. CDR3 length: 13 residues. The CDR3: CASSPRLADEQFF. The CDR3 DNA reads TGTGCCAGCTCCCCCAGACTAGCCGATGAGCAGTTCTTC.

The chain joins TRBV7-8 to TRBJ1-1; maybe TRBD1 (6 bases). CDR3 length: 14 residues. CDR1 and CDR2 (germline): SGHVS, FQNEAQ. V lost 1 base and J 4 bases, leaving 10 bases between the germline ends. CDR3 protein: CASSLVQDSTEAFF. The CDR3 bases are TGTGCCAGCAGCTTAGTTCAGGACAGCACTGAAGCTTTCTTT. The full variable domain, in which reference TRBV7-8 and TRBJ1-1 provide the parts outside the CDR3, is GAGVSQSPRYKVAKRGQDVALRCDPISGHVSLFWYQQALGQGPEFLTYFQNEAQLDKSGLPSDRFFAERPEGSVSTLKIQRTQQEDSAVYLCASSLVQDSTEAFFGQGTRLTVV.

About this clone itself: Germline and junction disagree at one end, which may indicate a read error. The chain carries TRBV19 and TRBJ2-1; a weak D match, TRBD2 (5 bases). The V gene's germline CDR1 is LNHDA and CDR2 SQIVND (reference sequence). The CDR3 is 14 residues long. Here the CDR3 DNA reads TGTGCCAGTAGTTCCGAGGGCTCCTTCAATGAGCAGTTCTTC. As protein: CASSSEGSFNEQFF.

This chain uses TRBV9 with TRBJ2-1, with 7 positions matching TRBD2. The CDR3 runs 17 residues. From germline, CDR1 is SGDLS and CDR2 YYNGEE. V dropped 0 bases and J dropped 6; count of bases not matched to a gene: 12. The CDR3 bases are TGTGCCAGCAGCGTAGTGGCAGGGAGGGCCTCGAGCAATGAGCAGTTCTTC. This encodes CASSVVAGRASSNEQFF. The full variable domain, rest sourced from reference TRBV9 and TRBJ2-1, is DSGVTQTPKHLITATGQRVTLRCSPRSGDLSVYWYQQSLDQGLQFLIQYYNGEERAKGNILERFSAQQFPDLHSELNLSSLELGDSALYFCASSVVAGRASSNEQFFGPGTRLTVL.

This rearrangement joins TRBV4-1 to TRBJ2-5; TRBD2 might be the D (6 bases). The J call may be mistaken, given a closer DNA end match to TRBJ2-7. CDR1 is MGHRA, CDR2 YSYEKL, per germline. CDR3 length equals 16 residues. CDR3 in DNA: TGCGCCAGCAGCCAAGACTCCAGCGGGCGTTCCTACGAGCAGTACTTC. Translation gives CASSQDSSGRSYEQYF.

J is TRBJ2-3 and V is TRBV11-2; D is ambiguous. CDR3 length: 11 residues. The germline V gene has CDR1 SGHAT and CDR2 FQNNGV. V lost 2 bases to trimming and J lost 14 bases, with 11 bases between them. CDR3 in amino acids: CASSLSPSLYF. In nucleotides, the CDR3 is TGTGCCAGCAGCTTATCCCCTTCCCTGTATTTT.

This clone came up once. V gene TRBV15 combines with J gene TRBJ1-4; D unclear. Germline CDR1 reads LNHNV; CDR2 reads YYDKDF (reference sequence). The ends were cut back, 4 bases at V and 4 bases at J, with 13 bases in the middle. CDR3 length equals 15 residues. CDR3 loop: CATSKLGRINEKLFF. CDR3 nucleotides: TGTGCCACCAGCAAATTAGGACGGATTAATGAAAAACTGTTTTTT.

The genes are TRBV5-1 and TRBJ2-7; 7 positions agree with TRBD2. J lost 3 bases, V lost 2 bases, and 5 bases had no gene match. The CDR3 loop spans 14 amino acids. Germline V gene sequence: CDR1 SGHRS, CDR2 YFSETQ. The CDR3: CASSLTSADYEQYF. DNA of the CDR3: TGCGCCAGCAGCTTAACTAGCGCTGACTACGAGCAGTACTTC.

The V gene is TRBV5-1, the J gene TRBJ2-3; D remains ambiguous. The germline V gene has CDR1 SGHRS and CDR2 YFSETQ. The ends were cut back, 0 bases at V and 1 base at J, with 9 bases in the middle. The CDR3 covers 15 residues. The CDR3 sequence: CASSLVLQGTDTQYF. CDR3 DNA: TGCGCCAGCAGCTTGGTCCTCCAGGGCACAGATACGCAGTATTTT.